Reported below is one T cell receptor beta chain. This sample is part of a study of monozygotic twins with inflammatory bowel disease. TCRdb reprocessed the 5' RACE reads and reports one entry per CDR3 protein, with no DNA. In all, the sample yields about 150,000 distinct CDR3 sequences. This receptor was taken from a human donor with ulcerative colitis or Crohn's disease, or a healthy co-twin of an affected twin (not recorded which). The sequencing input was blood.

This chain's CDR3 is CASSPGQGDQPQHF. The chain carries TRBV5-4 and TRBJ1-5; the D call from TCRdb, TRBD1, cannot be confirmed without DNA. Germline V gene data show CDR1 as SGHNT and CDR2 as YYREEE (reference sequence). CDR3 length: 14 amino acids.